The clone carrying this T cell receptor (beta chain) occurred once. This specimen comes from a study of blood T cell repertoires in COVID-19. Study information: Samples came from the United States, Italy and Spain, spanning acute and convalescent COVID-19. Nucleic acid was either cDNA or gDNA, and it came from T cells, B-cell-depleted T cells, or PBMCs.

In the study's own analysis: Estimation of nucleated cell counts was performed using reference gene primer amplification. Only in-frame clones appear in the TCRdb table, and some are missing; sequencing was by immunoSEQ multiplex PCR. The V and J calls and clone size are taken from that table; D and trimming were inferred from the DNA. The table includes tens of thousands of clones, roughly 90% detected once. The CDR3 length is 14 residues. V was pared by 7 bases and J by 0 bases, with 12 bases between. CDR1 is LNHDA, CDR2 SQIVND, per germline (reference sequence). The sample consisted of peripheral blood. The receptor's source is a man in his sixties with acute or convalescent COVID-19. The chain couples TRBV19 to TRBJ1-2; D is possibly TRBD1 (6 bases). The CDR3 DNA follows: TGTGCCAGTACCTCGACAGGTACTAACTATGGCTACACCTTC. Translation: CASTSTGTNYGYTF.